These 4 T cell receptor beta chains share one sample of origin, sequenced in a study of somatic mutations in cytotoxic T cells in rheumatoid arthritis. This table comes from immunoSEQ multiplex PCR, and its TCRdb copy is limited to in-frame clones, with some not included. Among several thousand clones, about 80% were seen once, and the ten largest hold roughly 27%. The sequencing here drew on CD8+ T cells sorted from blood, taken at a follow-up visit. These receptors originate from a woman aged 70-85 years with rheumatoid arthritis.

The sample holds a few counts of this clone. V is TRBV25-1 and J is TRBJ1-1; D is uncertain. V was trimmed by 2 bases and J by 2 bases, leaving 9 bases between them. The length of the CDR3 is 14 residues. Germline values: CDR1 MGHDK, CDR2 SYGVNS. Here the CDR3 DNA reads TGTGCCAGCAGTGAACGAAGGTACAACACTGAAGCTTTCTTT. Its translation: CASSERRYNTEAFF. Full variable domain (outside the CDR3, taken from reference TRBV25-1 and TRBJ1-1): EADIYQTPRYLVIGTGKKITLECSQTMGHDKMYWYQQDPGMELHLIHYSYGVNSTEKGDLSSESTVSRIRTEHFPLTLESARPSHTSQYLCASSERRYNTEAFFGQGTRLTVV.

This clone was counted between two and nine times. V gene TRBV4-1 combines with J gene TRBJ1-6; D remains unclear. Germline loops: CDR1 MGHRA, CDR2 YSYEKL. V lost 1 base and J 7 bases, leaving 14 bases between the germline ends. This CDR3 contains 16 residues. CDR3 amino acids: CASSQAGSGFNSPLHF. The CDR3, as DNA: TGCGCCAGCAGCCAAGCAGGTTCTGGGTTCAATTCACCCCTCCACTTT.

V is TRBV4-1 and J is TRBJ1-2, with D possibly matching TRBD1 (5 bases). Germline V CDR1 and CDR2: MGHRA, YSYEKL. CDR3 length equals 15 residues. Trimming shortened V by 0 bases and J by 6 bases, and 14 bases separated the two germline ends. The CDR3 is CASSQDVGDYNGYTF. The CDR3 bases are TGCGCCAGCAGCCAAGATGTAGGGGATTATAATGGCTACACCTTC.

The chain recombines TRBV4-2 with TRBJ2-7; D uncertain. Germline CDR1 reads LGHNA; CDR2 reads YNFKEQ. The CDR3 covers 13 residues. Between the trimmed V and J ends, which lost 4 bases and 5 bases, there was a span of 12 bases. CDR3 region: CASSPTLFDEQYF. CDR3 bases: TGTGCCAGCAGCCCAACTCTTTTCGACGAGCAGTACTTC.